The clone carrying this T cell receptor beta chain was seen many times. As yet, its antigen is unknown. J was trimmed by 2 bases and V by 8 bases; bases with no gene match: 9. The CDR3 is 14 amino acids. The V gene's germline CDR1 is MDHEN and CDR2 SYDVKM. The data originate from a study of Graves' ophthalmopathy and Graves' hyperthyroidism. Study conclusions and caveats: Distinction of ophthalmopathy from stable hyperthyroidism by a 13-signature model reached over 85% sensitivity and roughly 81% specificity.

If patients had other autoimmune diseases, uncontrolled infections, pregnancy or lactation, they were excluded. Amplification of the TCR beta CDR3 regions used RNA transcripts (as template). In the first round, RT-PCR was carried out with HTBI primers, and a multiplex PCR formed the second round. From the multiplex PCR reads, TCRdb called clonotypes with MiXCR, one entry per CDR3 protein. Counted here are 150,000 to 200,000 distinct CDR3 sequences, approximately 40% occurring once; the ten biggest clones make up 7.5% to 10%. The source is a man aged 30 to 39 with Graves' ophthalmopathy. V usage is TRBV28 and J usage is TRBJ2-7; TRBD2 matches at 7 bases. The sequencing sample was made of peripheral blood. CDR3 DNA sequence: TGTGCCAGCGGAATTCCGGGACTACCCTACGAGCAGTACTTC. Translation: CASGIPGLPYEQYF.